This T cell receptor (beta chain) came from a study of cytotoxic CD8 clonotypes in ibrutinib-treated CLL. Some clones are missing from TCRdb's copy, which holds only in-frame ones; the method was immunoSEQ multiplex PCR. The data hold about 160,000 clones, with roughly 80% observed a single time. This material consisted of PBMCs, taken after 12 months of ibrutinib treatment. The origin of this receptor is a human donor with chronic lymphocytic leukemia.

The CDR3 sequence is CASSSPPGLYRNTIYF. The CDR3, as DNA: TGTGCCAGCAGCTCACCCCCGGGGTTGTATAGAAACACCATATATTTT. The rearrangement joins TRBV28 to TRBJ1-3, with D hard to call. The germline gives CDR1 MDHEN, CDR2 SYDVKM. Deletions cut 6 bases from V and 5 bases from J, with 20 bases between. The CDR3 runs to 16 residues. The whole variable domain, filled in from reference TRBV28 and TRBJ1-3, reads DVKVTQSSRYLVKRTGEKVFLECVQDMDHENMFWYRQDPGLGLRLIYFSYDVKMKEKGDIPEGYSVSREKKERFSLILESASTNQTSMYLCASSSPPGLYRNTIYFGEGSWLTVV.